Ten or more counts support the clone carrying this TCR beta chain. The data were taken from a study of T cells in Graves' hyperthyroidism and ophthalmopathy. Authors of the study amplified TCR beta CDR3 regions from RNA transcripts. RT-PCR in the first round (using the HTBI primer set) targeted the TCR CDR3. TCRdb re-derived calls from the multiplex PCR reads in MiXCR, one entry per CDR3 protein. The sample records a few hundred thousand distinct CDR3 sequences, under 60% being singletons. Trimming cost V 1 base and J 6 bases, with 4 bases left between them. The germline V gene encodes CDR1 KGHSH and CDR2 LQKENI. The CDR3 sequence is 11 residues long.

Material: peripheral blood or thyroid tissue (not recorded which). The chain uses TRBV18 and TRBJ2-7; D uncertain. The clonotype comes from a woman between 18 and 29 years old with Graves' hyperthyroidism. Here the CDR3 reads CASSPRREQYF. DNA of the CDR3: TGTGCCAGCTCACCACGACGCGAGCAGTACTTC. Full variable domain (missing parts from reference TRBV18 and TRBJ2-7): NAGVMQNPRHLVRRRGQEARLRCSPMKGHSHVYWYRQLPEEGLKFMVYLQKENIIDESGMPKERFSAEFPKEGPSILRIQQVVRGDSAAYFCASSPRREQYFGPGTRLTVT.